These T cell receptor beta chains were read from a single sample in a study of blood T cell repertoires in COVID-19. Assay used: immunoSEQ multiplex PCR; TCRdb lists only in-frame clones, some missing. There are over 200,000 clones in the sample; 70% to 90% occur only once, and 2% to 3% lies in the top ten. The sequencing sample was made of peripheral blood. The source of these receptors is a man aged 25-45 years with COVID-19, enrolled during active disease. Both conserved end residues are part of each CDR3. Fields, in order: D gene, V gene, J gene, clone size, CDR3 protein, CDR3 DNA. A D gene is named only where the DNA matches it firmly. Where a row states a size, it is once, few, many or the class of an expanded clone; other rows omit it.

d_call: .; v_call: TRBV27; j_call: TRBJ2-3; clone_size: .; cdr3_aa: CASTNSGWGTDTQYF; cdr3_nt: TGTGCCAGCACCAATAGCGGTTGGGGCACAGATACGCAGTATTTT
d_call: TRBD1; v_call: TRBV6-5; j_call: TRBJ2-7; clone_size: .; cdr3_aa: CASSRDSPGYEQYF; cdr3_nt: TGTGCCAGCAGTAGGGACAGCCCGGGCTACGAGCAGTACTTC
d_call: TRBD1; v_call: TRBV7-3; j_call: TRBJ2-7; clone_size: .; cdr3_aa: CASRQGGLSYEQYF; cdr3_nt: TGTGCCAGCAGACAGGGGGGTTTATCCTACGAGCAGTACTTC
d_call: TRBD2; v_call: TRBV6-2/TRBV6-3; j_call: TRBJ2-5; clone_size: .; cdr3_aa: CASSSGLAGGKKETQYF; cdr3_nt: TGTGCCAGCAGTTCCGGACTAGCGGGGGGCAAAAAAGAGACCCAGTACTTC
d_call: TRBD2; v_call: TRBV28; j_call: TRBJ2-1; clone_size: .; cdr3_aa: CASRPGASGIPNEQFF; cdr3_nt: TGTGCCAGCAGGCCTGGGGCTAGCGGGATTCCCAATGAGCAGTTCTTC
d_call: .; v_call: TRBV7-9; j_call: TRBJ1-5; clone_size: .; cdr3_aa: CASSLAGLSNQPQHF; cdr3_nt: TGTGCCAGCAGCTTGGCGGGACTAAGCAATCAGCCCCAGCATTTT
d_call: TRBD1; v_call: TRBV5-1; j_call: TRBJ1-4; clone_size: .; cdr3_aa: CASSFQTGVYEKLFF; cdr3_nt: TGCGCCAGCAGCTTTCAGACAGGGGTGTATGAAAAACTGTTTTTT
d_call: .; v_call: TRBV5-5; j_call: TRBJ2-7; clone_size: .; cdr3_aa: CASSRPGTTFGAYEQYF; cdr3_nt: TGTGCCAGCAGCCGCCCCGGGACAACTTTTGGGGCCTACGAGCAGTACTTC
d_call: .; v_call: TRBV5-6; j_call: TRBJ1-4; clone_size: .; cdr3_aa: CASSLNGSAEKLFF; cdr3_nt: TGTGCCAGCAGCTTGAACGGGTCGGCTGAAAAACTGTTTTTT
d_call: TRBD1; v_call: TRBV30; j_call: TRBJ2-1; clone_size: .; cdr3_aa: CAWSVPRTGLGNEQFF; cdr3_nt: TGTGCCTGGAGTGTACCGAGGACAGGGTTAGGAAATGAGCAGTTCTTC
d_call: TRBD1; v_call: TRBV2; j_call: TRBJ1-4; clone_size: .; cdr3_aa: CASSELDIRNRDRVRFGKLFF; cdr3_nt: TGTGCCAGCAGTGAACTTGACATTAGGAATAGGGACAGGGTCCGATTCGGGAAACTGTTTTTT
d_call: .; v_call: TRBV4-3; j_call: TRBJ1-1; clone_size: once; cdr3_aa: CASSQESRGWNTEAFF; cdr3_nt: TGCGCCAGCAGCCAAGAAAGCAGGGGCTGGAACACTGAAGCTTTCTTT
d_call: .; v_call: TRBV24-1; j_call: TRBJ1-2; clone_size: .; cdr3_aa: CATSGTVPSNYGYTF; cdr3_nt: TGTGCCACCAGTGGGACAGTCCCTTCTAACTATGGCTACACCTTC
d_call: TRBD1; v_call: TRBV6-2/TRBV6-3; j_call: TRBJ2-2; clone_size: .; cdr3_aa: CASSFPRTGGNTGELFF; cdr3_nt: TGTGCCAGCAGTTTCCCCCGGACAGGGGGTAACACCGGGGAGCTGTTTTTT
d_call: .; v_call: TRBV19; j_call: TRBJ1-5; clone_size: .; cdr3_aa: CASSTISNQPQHF; cdr3_nt: TGTGCCAGTAGCACAATTAGCAATCAGCCCCAGCATTTT
d_call: TRBD1; v_call: TRBV15; j_call: TRBJ2-4; clone_size: .; cdr3_aa: CATRTDREGSQFRNIQYF; cdr3_nt: TGTGCCACCAGAACTGACAGGGAAGGATCCCAATTCCGAAACATTCAGTACTTC
d_call: .; v_call: TRBV4-3; j_call: TRBJ1-6; clone_size: .; cdr3_aa: CASSQEGRRDSPLHF; cdr3_nt: TGCGCCAGCAGCCAAGAAGGTCGTCGGGATTCACCCCTCCACTTT
d_call: TRBD2; v_call: TRBV18; j_call: TRBJ2-1; clone_size: .; cdr3_aa: CASSNRLAWNEQFF; cdr3_nt: TGTGCCAGCTCCAACAGACTAGCGTGGAATGAGCAGTTCTTC
d_call: .; v_call: TRBV30; j_call: TRBJ1-3; clone_size: .; cdr3_aa: CASRSSGNTIYF; cdr3_nt: TGTGCCTCCCGGTCCTCTGGAAACACCATATATTTT
d_call: TRBD2; v_call: TRBV7-8; j_call: TRBJ2-1; clone_size: few; cdr3_aa: CASSLARRLAEKGHEQFF; cdr3_nt: TGTGCCAGCAGCTTAGCCCGAAGACTAGCGGAGAAGGGGCATGAGCAGTTCTTC
d_call: TRBD1; v_call: TRBV19; j_call: TRBJ2-2; clone_size: once; cdr3_aa: CASSSDRGRWTGELFF; cdr3_nt: TGTGCCAGTAGTTCGGACAGGGGGCGATGGACCGGGGAGCTGTTTTTT
d_call: TRBD2; v_call: TRBV2; j_call: TRBJ2-5; clone_size: .; cdr3_aa: CASSEGGLASGTQYF; cdr3_nt: TGTGCCAGCAGTGAAGGGGGACTAGCCTCGGGGACCCAGTACTTC